This T cell receptor (beta chain) was captured by sequencing in a study of cytotoxic CD8 clonotypes in ibrutinib-treated CLL. About the research overall: An average of about 250,000 productive templates and about 100,000 productive rearrangements was obtained per sample. Study observations and caveats: Researchers report that baseline clonality outpaced age-matched healthy donors and tracked circulating CD8+ T-cell counts.

Assay: immunoSEQ multiplex PCR; the TCRdb copy retains only in-frame clones and omits some. Counted here are some 63,000 clones, about nine tenths occurring once; the ten biggest clones make up roughly 3%. The CDR3 covers 13 residues. Between the trimmed V and J ends, which lost 4 bases and 5 bases, there was a span of 10 bases. Germline assignment: CDR1 ENHRY and CDR2 SYGVKD. A note on this clone: What it binds is unknown.

Source: PBMCs, taken after 12 months of ibrutinib treatment. This receptor was taken from a human donor with chronic lymphocytic leukemia. The chain has TRBV10-3 and TRBJ2-3; D remains ambiguous. The CDR3 region is CAISGWGVDTQYF. In DNA form, the CDR3 reads TGTGCCATCAGTGGCTGGGGTGTAGATACGCAGTATTTT.